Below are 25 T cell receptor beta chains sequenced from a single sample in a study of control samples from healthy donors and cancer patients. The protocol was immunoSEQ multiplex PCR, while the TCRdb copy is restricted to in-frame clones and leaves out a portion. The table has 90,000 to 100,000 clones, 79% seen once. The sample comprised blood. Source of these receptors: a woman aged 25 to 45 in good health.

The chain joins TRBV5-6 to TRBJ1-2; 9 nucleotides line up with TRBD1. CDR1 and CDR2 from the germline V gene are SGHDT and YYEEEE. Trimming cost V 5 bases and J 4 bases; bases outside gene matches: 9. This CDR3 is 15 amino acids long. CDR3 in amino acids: CASREVTGGTYGYTF. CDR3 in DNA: TGTGCCAGCAGGGAAGTGACAGGGGGAACCTATGGCTACACCTTC.

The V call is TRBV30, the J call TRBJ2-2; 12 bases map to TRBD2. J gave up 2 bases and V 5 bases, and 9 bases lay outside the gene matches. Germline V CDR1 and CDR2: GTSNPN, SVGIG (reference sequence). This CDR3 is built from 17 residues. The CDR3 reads CAWAKPGLAGNTGELFF. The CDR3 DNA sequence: TGTGCCTGGGCTAAACCGGGACTAGCGGGTAACACCGGGGAGCTGTTTTTT. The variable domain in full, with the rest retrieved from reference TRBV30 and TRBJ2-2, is SQTIHQWPATLVQPVGSPLSLECTVEGTSNPNLYWYRQAAGRGLQLLFYSVGIGQISSEVPQNLSASRPQDRQFILSSKKLLLSDSGFYLCAWAKPGLAGNTGELFFGEGSRLTVL.

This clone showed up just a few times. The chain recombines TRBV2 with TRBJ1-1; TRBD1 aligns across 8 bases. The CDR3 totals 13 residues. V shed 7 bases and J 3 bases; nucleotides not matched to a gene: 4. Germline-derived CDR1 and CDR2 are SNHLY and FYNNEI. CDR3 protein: CASTRGRYTEAFF. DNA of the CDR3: TGTGCCAGCACCAGGGGGCGGTACACTGAAGCTTTCTTT.

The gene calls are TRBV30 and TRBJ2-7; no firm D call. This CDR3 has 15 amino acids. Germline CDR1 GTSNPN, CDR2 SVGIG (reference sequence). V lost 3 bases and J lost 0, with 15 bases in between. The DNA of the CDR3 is TGTGCCTGGAGCCGTGGCGCAGGCCGCTCCTACGAGCAGTACTTC. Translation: CAWSRGAGRSYEQYF.

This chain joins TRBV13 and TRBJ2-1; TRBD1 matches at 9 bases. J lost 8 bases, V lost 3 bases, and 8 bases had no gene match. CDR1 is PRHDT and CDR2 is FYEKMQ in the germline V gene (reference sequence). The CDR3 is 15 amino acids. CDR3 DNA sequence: TGTGCCAGCAGCTTCCGGGGACAGGGTTTCCATGAGCAGTTCTTC. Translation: CASSFRGQGFHEQFF.

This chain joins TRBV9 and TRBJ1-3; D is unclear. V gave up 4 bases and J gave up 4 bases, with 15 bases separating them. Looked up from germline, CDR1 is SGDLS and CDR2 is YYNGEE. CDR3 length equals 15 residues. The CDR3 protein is CASSQPVSGGNTIYF. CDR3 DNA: TGTGCCAGCAGCCAACCTGTCTCGGGAGGAAACACCATATATTTT.

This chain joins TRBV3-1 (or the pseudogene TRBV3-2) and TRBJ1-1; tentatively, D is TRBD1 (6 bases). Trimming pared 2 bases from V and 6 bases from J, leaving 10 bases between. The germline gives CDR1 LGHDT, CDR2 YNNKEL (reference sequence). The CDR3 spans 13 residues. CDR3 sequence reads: CASSQHRDAEAFF. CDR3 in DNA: TGTGCCAGCAGCCAACACAGGGACGCTGAAGCTTTCTTT.

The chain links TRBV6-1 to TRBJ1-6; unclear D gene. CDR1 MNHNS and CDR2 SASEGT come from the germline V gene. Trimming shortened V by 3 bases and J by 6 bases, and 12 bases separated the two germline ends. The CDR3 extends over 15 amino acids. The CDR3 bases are TGTGCCAGCAGTGAGTCGAGAACCCTTAATTCACCCCTCCACTTT. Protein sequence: CASSESRTLNSPLHF.

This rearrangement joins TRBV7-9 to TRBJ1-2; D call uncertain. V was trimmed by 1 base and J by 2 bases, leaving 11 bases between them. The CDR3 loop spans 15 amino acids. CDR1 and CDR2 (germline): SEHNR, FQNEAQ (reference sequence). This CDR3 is CASSLGTGRNYGYTF. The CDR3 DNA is TGTGCCAGCAGCTTAGGTACTGGCAGGAACTATGGCTACACCTTC. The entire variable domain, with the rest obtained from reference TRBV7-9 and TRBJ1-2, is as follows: DTGVSQNPRHKITKRGQNVTFRCDPISEHNRLYWYRQTLGQGPEFLTYFQNEAQLEKSRLLSDRFSAERPKGSFSTLEIQRTEQGDSAMYLCASSLGTGRNYGYTFGSGTRLTVV.

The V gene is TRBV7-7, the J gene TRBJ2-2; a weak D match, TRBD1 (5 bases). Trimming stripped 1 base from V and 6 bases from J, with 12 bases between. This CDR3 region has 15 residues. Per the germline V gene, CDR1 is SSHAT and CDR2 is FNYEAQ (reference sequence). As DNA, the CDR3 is TGTGCCAGCAGCTTAGGGTTCACAGGATCCGGGGAGCTGTTTTTT. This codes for CASSLGFTGSGELFF. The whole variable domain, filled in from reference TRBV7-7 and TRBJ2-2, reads GAGVSQSPRYKVTKRGQDVTLRCDPISSHATLYWYQQALGQGPEFLTYFNYEAQPDKSGLPSDRFSAERPEGSISTLTIQRTEQRDSAMYRCASSLGFTGSGELFFGEGSRLTVL.

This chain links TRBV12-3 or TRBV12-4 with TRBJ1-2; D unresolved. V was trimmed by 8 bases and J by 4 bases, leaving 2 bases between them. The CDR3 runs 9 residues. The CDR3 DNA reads TGTGCCAGCCCCTATGGCTACACCTTC. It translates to CASPYGYTF.

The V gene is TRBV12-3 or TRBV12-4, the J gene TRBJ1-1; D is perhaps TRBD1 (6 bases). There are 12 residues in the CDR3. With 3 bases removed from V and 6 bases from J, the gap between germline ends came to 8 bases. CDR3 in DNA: TGTGCCAGCAGTTTGACAGGCGCTGAAGCTTTCTTT. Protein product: CASSLTGAEAFF.

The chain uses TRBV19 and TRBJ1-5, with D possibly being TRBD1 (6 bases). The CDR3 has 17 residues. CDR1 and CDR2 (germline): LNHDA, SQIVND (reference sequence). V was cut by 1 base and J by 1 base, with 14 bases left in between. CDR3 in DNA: TGTGCCAGTAGTATAGGTAGATACGGACAGAGCAATCAGCCCCAGCATTTT. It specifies CASSIGRYGQSNQPQHF. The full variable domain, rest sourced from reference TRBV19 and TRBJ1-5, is DGGITQSPKYLFRKEGQNVTLSCEQNLNHDAMYWYRQDPGQGLRLIYYSQIVNDFQKGDIAEGYSVSREKKESFPLTVTSAQKNPTAFYLCASSIGRYGQSNQPQHFGDGTRLSIL.

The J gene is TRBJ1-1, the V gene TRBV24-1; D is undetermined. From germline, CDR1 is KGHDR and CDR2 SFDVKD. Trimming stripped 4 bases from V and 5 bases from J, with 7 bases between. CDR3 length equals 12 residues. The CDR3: CATSEADTEAFF. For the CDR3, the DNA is TGTGCCACCAGTGAGGCGGATACTGAAGCTTTCTTT.

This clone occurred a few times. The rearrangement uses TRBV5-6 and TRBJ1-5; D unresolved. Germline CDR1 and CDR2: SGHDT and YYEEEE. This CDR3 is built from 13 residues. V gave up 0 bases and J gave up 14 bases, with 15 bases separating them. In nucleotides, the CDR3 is TGTGCCAGCAGCTTGGCGATGGAGGCAGGCGAGCATTTT. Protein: CASSLAMEAGEHF.

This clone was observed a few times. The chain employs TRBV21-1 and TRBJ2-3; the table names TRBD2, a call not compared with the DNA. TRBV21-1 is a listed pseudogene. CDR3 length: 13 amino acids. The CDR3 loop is CASSKGGTDTQYF. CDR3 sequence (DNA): TGTGCCAGCAGCAAAGGAGGGACAGATACGCAGTATTTT.

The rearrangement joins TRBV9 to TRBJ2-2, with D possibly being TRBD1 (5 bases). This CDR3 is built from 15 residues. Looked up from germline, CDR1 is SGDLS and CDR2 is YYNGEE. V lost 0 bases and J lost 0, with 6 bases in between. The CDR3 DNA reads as TGTGCCAGCAGCGTAGCAGGGACGAACACCGGGGAGCTGTTTTTT. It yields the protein CASSVAGTNTGELFF.

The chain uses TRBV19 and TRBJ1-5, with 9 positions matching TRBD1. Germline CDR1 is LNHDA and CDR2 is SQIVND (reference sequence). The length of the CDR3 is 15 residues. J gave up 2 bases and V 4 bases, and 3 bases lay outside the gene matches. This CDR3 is CASSKRDRGNQPQHF. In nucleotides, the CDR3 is TGTGCCAGTAGTAAAAGGGACAGGGGCAATCAGCCCCAGCATTTT.

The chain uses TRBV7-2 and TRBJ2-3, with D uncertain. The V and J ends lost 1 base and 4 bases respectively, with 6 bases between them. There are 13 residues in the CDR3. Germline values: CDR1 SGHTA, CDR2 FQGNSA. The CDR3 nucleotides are TGTGCCAGCAGCTTAGGGGGATCAGATACGCAGTATTTT. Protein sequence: CASSLGGSDTQYF. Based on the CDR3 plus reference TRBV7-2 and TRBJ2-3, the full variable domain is GAGVSQSPSNKVTEKGKDVELRCDPISGHTALYWYRQSLGQGLEFLIYFQGNSAPDKSGLPSDRFSAERTGGSVSTLTIQRTQQEDSAVYLCASSLGGSDTQYFGPGTRLTVL.

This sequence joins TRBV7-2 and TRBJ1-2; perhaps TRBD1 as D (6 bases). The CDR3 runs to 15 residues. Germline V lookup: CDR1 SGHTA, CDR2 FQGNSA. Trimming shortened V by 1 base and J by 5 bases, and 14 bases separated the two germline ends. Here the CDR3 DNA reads TGTGCCAGCAGCTTAGAGTGGGGGCGCCCGTATGGCTACACCTTC. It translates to CASSLEWGRPYGYTF.

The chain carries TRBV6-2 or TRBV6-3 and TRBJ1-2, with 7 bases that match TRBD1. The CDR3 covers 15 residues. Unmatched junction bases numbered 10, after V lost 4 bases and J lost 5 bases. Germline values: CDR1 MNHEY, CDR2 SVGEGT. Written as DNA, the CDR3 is TGTGCCAGCAGTTCCCGACAGGGAGGGATATATGGCTACACCTTC. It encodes CASSSRQGGIYGYTF.

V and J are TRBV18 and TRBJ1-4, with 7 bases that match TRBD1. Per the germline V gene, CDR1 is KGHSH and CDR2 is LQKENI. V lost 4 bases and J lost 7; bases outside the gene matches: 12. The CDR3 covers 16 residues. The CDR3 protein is CASSLYDRALGEKLFF. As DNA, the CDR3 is TGTGCCAGCTCACTCTACGACAGGGCCTTGGGTGAAAAACTGTTTTTT.

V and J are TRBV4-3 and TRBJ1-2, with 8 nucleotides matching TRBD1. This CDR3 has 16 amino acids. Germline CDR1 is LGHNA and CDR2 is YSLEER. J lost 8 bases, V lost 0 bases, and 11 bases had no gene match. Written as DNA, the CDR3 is TGCGCCAGCAGCCAAGATAGGGTCCAGGGGGCTGGAGGCTACACCTTC. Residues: CASSQDRVQGAGGYTF.

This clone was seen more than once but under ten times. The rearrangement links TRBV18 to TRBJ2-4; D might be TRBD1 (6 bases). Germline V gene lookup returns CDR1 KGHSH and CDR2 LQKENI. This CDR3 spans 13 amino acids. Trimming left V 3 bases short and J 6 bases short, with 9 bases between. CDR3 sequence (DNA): TGTGCCAGCTCACCGGAAGGGGGAAACATTCAGTACTTC. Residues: CASSPEGGNIQYF.

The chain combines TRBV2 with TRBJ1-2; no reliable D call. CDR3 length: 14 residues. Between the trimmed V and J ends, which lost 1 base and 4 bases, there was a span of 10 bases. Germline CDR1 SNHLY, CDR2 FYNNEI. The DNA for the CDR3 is TGTGCCAGCAGTGAAGTCGGGGTTAGCTATGGCTACACCTTC. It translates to CASSEVGVSYGYTF.